This TCR beta chain was documented in a study of PD-1 blockade in classical Hodgkin lymphoma. Study context: Patients were treated with nivolumab at 3 mg/kg, and this was given intravenously every 2 weeks. The study, taken as a whole, reports: Lower baseline TCR diversity was reported for newly diagnosed patients than for healthy donors. Whoever responded completely had baseline diversity much like that seen in newly diagnosed patients.

As to time point: cycle 4 day 1 (C4D1), after more than five weeks of nivolumab. Each patient's relapse followed autologous stem cell transplantation, and brentuximab vedotin exposure varied. V lost 4 bases and J 8 bases, leaving 17 bases between the germline ends. This CDR3 comprises 14 residues. The germline gives CDR1 MNHNS, CDR2 SASEGT. Regarding this clone: Antigen specificity is unknown.

Sequencing was performed with immunoSEQ multiplex PCR; in TCRdb, only in-frame clones are kept and a portion is missing. This sample has some 93,000 clones, with approximately 86% found just once. The sequences come from peripheral blood mononuclear cells (PBMCs), collected before the fourth cycle of nivolumab. The chain has TRBV6-1 and TRBJ1-2; D unresolved. The clonotype was recovered from a human donor with classical Hodgkin lymphoma. The CDR3 protein is CASSAAPGPSGYTF. The CDR3 nucleotides are TGTGCCAGCAGTGCCGCGCCGGGCCCAAGCGGCTACACCTTC.